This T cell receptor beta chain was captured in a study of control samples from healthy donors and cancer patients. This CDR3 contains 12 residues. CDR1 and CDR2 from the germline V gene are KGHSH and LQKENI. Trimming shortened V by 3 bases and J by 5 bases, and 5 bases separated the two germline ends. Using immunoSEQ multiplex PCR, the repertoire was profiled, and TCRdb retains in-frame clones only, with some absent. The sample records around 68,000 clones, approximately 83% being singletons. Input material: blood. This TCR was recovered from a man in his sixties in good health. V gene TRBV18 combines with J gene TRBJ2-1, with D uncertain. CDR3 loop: CASSPTDNEQFF. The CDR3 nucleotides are TGTGCCAGCTCACCGACGGACAATGAGCAGTTCTTC.